This T cell receptor (beta chain) was captured by sequencing in a study of shared clonotypes between healthy human individuals. Whole-study findings and limits: Investigators collected only blood, and repertoires in tissues likely differ.

The donors were all Caucasian adults (living in Nashville, Tennessee). CD4+ cell separation produced CD45RA+ naive and CD45RA-negative memory subsets. Sequencing was performed with immunoSEQ multiplex PCR; in TCRdb, only in-frame clones are kept and a portion is missing. This table has about 2.4 million clones, roughly 93% appearing once. Comment on this clone: Its antigen is unidentified.

CDR1 and CDR2 from the germline V gene are SGHNT and YYREEE (reference sequence). There are 13 residues in the CDR3. V was trimmed by 6 bases and J by 1 base, leaving 11 bases between them. The chain uses TRBV5-4 and TRBJ2-7; D gene unclear. The receptor comes from a man aged 18 to 30 in good health. Some clones in this sample may be carry-over from other donors' samples. The sequenced sample consisted of naive CD4+ T cells from PBMCs. Subset reported: CD45RA+ positively selected. The CDR3 DNA follows: TGTGCCAGCACCGACGATGAATCCTACGAGCAGTACTTC. Its translation: CASTDDESYEQYF.